What follows describes a single T cell receptor beta chain. TCRdb keeps only in-frame clones here, not all; method: immunoSEQ multiplex PCR. The table records 450,000 to 500,000 clones, approximately 90% of them present only once. CDR1 and CDR2 from the germline V gene are SGHVS and FQNEAQ. The germline V and J ends were trimmed by 1 base and 0 bases, with 21 bases remaining between them. The CDR3 is 19 residues long. Everyone who took part was about 18 to 90 years old, and they came from 24 US areas. This specimen belongs to a study of blood T cell repertoires in COVID-19. In the study overall: T cells, B-cell-depleted T cells, or PBMCs supplied cDNA or gDNA.

The sequence was collected from a woman in her late teens or twenties who had recovered from COVID-19. The gene calls are TRBV7-8 and TRBJ1-1, with D tentatively TRBD1 (6 bases). The sequenced sample consisted of PBMCs or T cells enriched from blood (not recorded which). In DNA form, the CDR3 reads TGTGCCAGCAGCTTAGGATATCTTCATTTAGGGGGAATGAACACTGAAGCTTTCTTT. This codes for CASSLGYLHLGGMNTEAFF.